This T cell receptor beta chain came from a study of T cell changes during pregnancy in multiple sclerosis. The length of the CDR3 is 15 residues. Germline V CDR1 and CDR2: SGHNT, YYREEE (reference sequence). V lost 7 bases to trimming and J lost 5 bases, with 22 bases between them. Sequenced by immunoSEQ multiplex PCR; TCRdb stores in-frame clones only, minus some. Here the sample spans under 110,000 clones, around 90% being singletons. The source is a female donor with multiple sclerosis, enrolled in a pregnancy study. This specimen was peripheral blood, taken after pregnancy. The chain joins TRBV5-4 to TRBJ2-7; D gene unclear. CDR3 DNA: TGTGCCAGCGGCGCTAGAGACGGATTACTCCACGAGCAGTACTTC. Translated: CASGARDGLLHEQYF.